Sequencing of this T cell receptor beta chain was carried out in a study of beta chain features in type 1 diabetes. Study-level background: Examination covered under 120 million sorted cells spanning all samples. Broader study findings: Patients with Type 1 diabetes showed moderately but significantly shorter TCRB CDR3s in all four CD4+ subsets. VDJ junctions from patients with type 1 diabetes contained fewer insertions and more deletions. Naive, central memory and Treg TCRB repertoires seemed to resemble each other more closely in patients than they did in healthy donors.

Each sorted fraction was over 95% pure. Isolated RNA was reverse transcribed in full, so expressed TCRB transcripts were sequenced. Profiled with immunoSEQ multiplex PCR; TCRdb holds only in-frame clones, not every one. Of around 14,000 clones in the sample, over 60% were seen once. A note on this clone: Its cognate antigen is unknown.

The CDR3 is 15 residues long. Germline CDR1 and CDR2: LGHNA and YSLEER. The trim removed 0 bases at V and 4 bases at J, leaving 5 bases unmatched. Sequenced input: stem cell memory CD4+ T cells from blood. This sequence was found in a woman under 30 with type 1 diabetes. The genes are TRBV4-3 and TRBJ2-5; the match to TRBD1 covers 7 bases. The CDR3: CASSQDPHRGETQYF. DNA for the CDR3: TGCGCCAGCAGCCAAGATCCCCACAGGGGAGAGACCCAGTACTTC.